This T cell receptor (beta chain) was documented in a study of T cells in Graves' hyperthyroidism and ophthalmopathy. From RNA transcripts, TCR beta CDR3 regions were amplified. With the HTBI primer set, the TCR CDR3 went through a first round of RT-PCR. Each CDR3 protein gets one entry after TCRdb re-called the multiplex PCR reads with MiXCR. The sample yields a few hundred thousand distinct CDR3 sequences, 14% seen once. This clonotype was counted ten times or more. This receptor was obtained from a woman aged 40 to 50 with Graves' hyperthyroidism. The sequencing sample was made of blood.

The CDR3 loop reads CASRRDSHYGYTF. CDR3 nucleotides: TGTGCCAGCAGACGGGACAGCCATTATGGCTACACCTTC. This chain links TRBV5-6 with TRBJ1-2, with 7 bases matching TRBD1. V was clipped by 5 bases and J by 5 bases; unmatched bases: 6. The CDR3 is 13 amino acids. CDR1 and CDR2 (germline): SGHDT, YYEEEE.